This is a list of T cell receptor beta chains from one sample in a study of blood T cells in healthy people across ages. MiXCR was run by TCRdb on the 5' RACE reads, yielding one entry per CDR3 protein. The sample contains approximately 880,000 distinct CDR3 sequences, approximately 49% of which appear only once. The sample consisted of blood. The receptors originated from a man younger than 45 in good health. CDR3s include the opening cysteine and the closing phenylalanine or tryptophan. The D gene is left open where the match is weak. The size of a clone is reported for some rows only, either as once, few or many, or as a class for expanded clones.

TRBJ1-5	-	TRBV5-5	-	CASSLQQGGLGQPQHF	TGTGCCAGCAGCTTGCAACAGGGAGGATTAGGGCAGCCCCAGCATTTT
TRBJ2-1	-	TRBV7-8	TRBD2	CASSQREGYNEQFF	TGTGCCAGCAGCCAGCGGGAGGGTTACAATGAGCAGTTCTTC
TRBJ2-7	-	TRBV13	-	CASSPGVSLGEQYF	TGTGCCAGCAGCCCAGGGGTCTCGCTGGGCGAGCAGTACTTC
TRBJ1-1	-	TRBV29-1	TRBD1	CSVFRTGPNTEAFF	TGCAGCGTATTCCGGACAGGGCCGAACACTGAAGCTTTCTTT
TRBJ2-1	-	TRBV9	TRBD2	CASSVAASGGTNEQFF	TGTGCCAGCAGCGTAGCGGCCAGCGGGGGGACGAATGAGCAGTTCTTC
TRBJ2-5	-	TRBV21-1	-	CASSKDRVKRTGRETQYF	TGTGCCAGCAGCAAAGATCGAGTGAAGAGAACAGGGCGAGAGACCCAGTACTTC
TRBJ2-5	few	TRBV13	TRBD2	CASSLGGLAGQETQYF	TGTGCCAGCAGCTTAGGGGGACTAGCGGGCCAAGAGACCCAGTACTTC
TRBJ2-3	-	TRBV7-2	TRBD2	CANSLDTSGTTDTQYF	TGTGCCAACAGCTTAGACACTAGCGGAACCACAGATACGCAGTATTTT
TRBJ2-3	few	TRBV11-2	-	CASSLGGSLADTQYF	TGTGCCAGCAGCTTAGGGGGCAGTTTAGCAGATACGCAGTATTTT
TRBJ2-5	few	TRBV4-1	-	CASSQAPGGETQYF	TGCGCCAGCAGCCAAGCACCGGGTGGGGAGACCCAGTACTTC